This TCR beta chain was captured in a study of blood T cell repertoires in COVID-19. In the study overall: T cells, B-cell-depleted T cells, or PBMCs provided the cDNA or gDNA that served as material.

From germline, CDR1 is MNHNS and CDR2 SASEGT. The CDR3 has 18 amino acids. V lost 4 bases to trimming and J lost 3 bases; unmatched junction nucleotides: 15. Assay used: immunoSEQ multiplex PCR; TCRdb lists only in-frame clones, some missing. The top ten clones hold around 17% of a sample with about 50,000 clones, 83% of them seen once. The source is a man aged 40-49 years with acute or convalescent COVID-19. This rearrangement joins TRBV6-1 to TRBJ1-3; 7 nucleotides align to TRBD1. Source material: peripheral blood. The CDR3 reads CASSVSPPRGGLGNTIYF. CDR3 DNA: TGTGCCAGCAGTGTAAGCCCACCCAGAGGGGGCCTTGGAAACACCATATATTTT.